The 27 T cell receptor beta chains below all came from one sample that was sequenced in a study of graft-versus-host responses after intestinal transplantation. Profiled with immunoSEQ multiplex PCR; TCRdb holds only in-frame clones, not every one. The table has 95,000 to 150,000 clones, around 93% seen once. These receptors have no identified antigens. The sequences come from unstimulated CD4+ T cells sorted from spleen or lymph node cells, collected before intestinal transplant. The source of these receptors is a human donor who received an intestinal transplant.

The chain combines TRBV5-6 with TRBJ1-5; D remains ambiguous. The CDR3 length is 12 residues. V was shortened by 1 base and J by 7 bases, with 6 bases between the two germline ends. The V gene's germline CDR1 is SGHDT and CDR2 YYEEEE. The CDR3: CASSLRAQPQHF. In DNA form, the CDR3 reads TGTGCCAGCAGCTTGCGCGCGCAGCCCCAGCATTTT.

The chain is built from TRBV28 and TRBJ2-7; 9 positions match TRBD2. From germline, CDR1 is MDHEN and CDR2 SYDVKM. This CDR3 has 15 residues. Trimming cost V 10 bases and J 4 bases; bases outside gene matches: 14. DNA of the CDR3: TGTGCCACGGCCCTGGGTCGCGGGAGGGGATACGAGCAGTACTTC. Amino acid sequence: CATALGRGRGYEQYF. Full variable domain (outside the CDR3, taken from reference TRBV28 and TRBJ2-7): DVKVTQSSRYLVKRTGEKVFLECVQDMDHENMFWYRQDPGLGLRLIYFSYDVKMKEKGDIPEGYSVSREKKERFSLILESASTNQTSMYLCATALGRGRGYEQYFGPGTRLTVT.

This chain links TRBV6-1 with TRBJ2-3, with a weak D call TRBD2 (5 bases). CDR1 is MNHNS, CDR2 SASEGT, per germline. The V gene lost 5 bases and the J gene lost 2 bases, with 11 bases spanning the gap. There are 14 residues in the CDR3. Here the CDR3 reads CASSLARHTDTQYF. The CDR3 DNA sequence: TGTGCCAGCAGTTTAGCGAGGCACACAGATACGCAGTATTTT.

The chain combines TRBV10-3 with TRBJ2-3, with a possible D match to TRBD2 (6 bases). The CDR3 has 15 residues. Germline V lookup: CDR1 ENHRY, CDR2 SYGVKD. Trimming shortened V by 4 bases and J by 6 bases, and 17 bases separated the two germline ends. CDR3 DNA: TGTGCCATCAGTGCGGGACTTACCTCGGGGGATACGCAGTATTTT. Translation: CAISAGLTSGDTQYF.

This chain uses TRBV9 with TRBJ1-2, with TRBD1 as a possible D gene (6 bases). Trimming removed 0 bases from V and 1 base from J, with 10 bases in between. CDR1 and CDR2 (germline): SGDLS, YYNGEE. This CDR3 has 15 amino acids. The CDR3 region has the DNA TGTGCCAGCAGCGTAGTTGCAGGGGATAACTATGGCTACACCTTC. Amino acids: CASSVVAGDNYGYTF.

The chain uses TRBV19 and TRBJ2-7; D uncertain. There are 14 residues in the CDR3. The V gene's germline CDR1 is LNHDA and CDR2 SQIVND (reference sequence). Trimming pared 6 bases from V and 0 bases from J, leaving 12 bases between. The DNA of the CDR3 is TGTGCCAGTAGGCCCCGATTGAGCTCCTACGAGCAGTACTTC. Protein sequence: CASRPRLSSYEQYF. The variable domain in full, completed from reference TRBV19 and TRBJ2-7, reads DGGITQSPKYLFRKEGQNVTLSCEQNLNHDAMYWYRQDPGQGLRLIYYSQIVNDFQKGDIAEGYSVSREKKESFPLTVTSAQKNPTAFYLCASRPRLSSYEQYFGPGTRLTVT.

The J gene is TRBJ1-2, the V gene TRBV7-2; D possibly corresponds to TRBD1 (5 bases). The ends were cut back, 1 base at V and 4 bases at J, with 10 bases in the middle. The CDR3 has 14 amino acids. Per germline, CDR1 SGHTA and CDR2 FQGNSA. CDR3 sequence: CASSLGGYGYGYTF. Here the CDR3 DNA reads TGTGCCAGCAGCTTAGGGGGCTATGGCTATGGCTACACCTTC. The full variable domain, completed using reference TRBV7-2 and TRBJ1-2, is GAGVSQSPSNKVTEKGKDVELRCDPISGHTALYWYRQSLGQGLEFLIYFQGNSAPDKSGLPSDRFSAERTGGSVSTLTIQRTQQEDSAVYLCASSLGGYGYGYTFGSGTRLTVV.

The rearrangement uses TRBV2 and TRBJ1-1; 7 nucleotides align to TRBD1. Germline CDR1 reads SNHLY; CDR2 reads FYNNEI. The CDR3 contains 13 residues. Unmatched junction bases numbered 0, after V lost 4 bases and J lost 1 base. CDR3 bases: TGTGCCAGCAGTGGGGACAGGAACACTGAAGCTTTCTTT. Amino acid sequence: CASSGDRNTEAFF.

V is TRBV9 and J is TRBJ1-1; D uncertain. CDR3 length equals 15 residues. Looked up from germline, CDR1 is SGDLS and CDR2 is YYNGEE. Trimming cost V 0 bases and J 3 bases, with 12 bases left between them. CDR3 in DNA: TGTGCCAGCAGCGTAGACGAGGGATGGGACACTGAAGCTTTCTTT. Amino acid sequence: CASSVDEGWDTEAFF.

The chain is built from TRBV5-5 and TRBJ1-2, with 8 bases identical to TRBD1. Germline lookup yields CDR1 SGHKS and CDR2 YYEKEE (reference sequence). The CDR3 is 13 amino acids. J gave up 3 bases and V 4 bases, and 2 bases lay outside the gene matches. CDR3 in DNA: TGTGCCAGCAGCCCGGACAGGGACTATGGCTACACCTTC. Translated: CASSPDRDYGYTF.

For the CDR3, the DNA is TGCGCCAGCAGGCCTACAGGGTCCGCCGGGGAGCTGTTTTTT. Its protein is CASRPTGSAGELFF. The genes are TRBV23-1 and TRBJ2-2; D perhaps matches TRBD1 (6 bases). TRBV23-1 is given ORF status, its function remaining uncertain. The CDR3 length is 14 residues. Trimming left V 6 bases short and J 6 bases short, with 14 bases between.

This chain connects TRBV19 to TRBJ2-1; 10 positions agree with TRBD2. V was pared by 5 bases and J by 8 bases, with 3 bases of the junction left unmatched. Germline V gene lookup returns CDR1 LNHDA and CDR2 SQIVND (reference sequence). The CDR3 contains 13 residues. CDR3 bases: TGTGCCAGTAGTCCCCTAGCGGGAGATGAGCAGTTCTTC. Translating it yields CASSPLAGDEQFF.

The chain links TRBV28 to TRBJ1-2; a possible D gene is TRBD1 (5 bases). The CDR3 has 14 residues. Germline lookup yields CDR1 MDHEN and CDR2 SYDVKM. Trimming pared 2 bases from V and 0 bases from J, leaving 7 bases between. The CDR3 DNA reads as TGTGCCAGCAGTTTAGGGGCTGCTAACTATGGCTACACCTTC. Amino acid sequence: CASSLGAANYGYTF.

For the CDR3, the DNA is TGTGCTAGTGGTCCCAGAGTGATCAACTATGGCTACACCTTC. Translation gives CASGPRVINYGYTF. V usage is TRBV12-5 and J usage is TRBJ1-2; no definite D call. V was trimmed by 5 bases and J by 2 bases, leaving 12 bases between them. CDR3 size: 14 residues. Per germline, CDR1 LGHNT and CDR2 FRNRAP.

J is TRBJ2-1 and V is TRBV11-2; 8 nucleotides line up with TRBD2. This CDR3 comprises 16 residues. CDR1 and CDR2 (germline): SGHAT, FQNNGV. The V gene end was trimmed by 6 bases and the J gene end by 6 bases; junction bases not matched to a gene: 13. As DNA, the CDR3 is TGTGCCAGCAGACCTATGCGGGGGGCCTCGGGCAATGAGCAGTTCTTC. Amino acids: CASRPMRGASGNEQFF.

A single count supports this clone. The sample contains more than one DNA sequence encoding this CDR3. The gene calls are TRBV9 and TRBJ1-4; 11 bases are a match to TRBD1. V was pared by 2 bases and J by 7 bases, with 4 bases of the junction left unmatched. Germline CDR1 is SGDLS and CDR2 is YYNGEE. This CDR3 has 15 amino acids. The CDR3: CASSVTGTGGEKLFF. In nucleotides, the CDR3 is TGTGCCAGCAGCGTCACCGGGACAGGGGGTGAAAAACTGTTTTTT.

With regard to this clone: This same CDR3 is encoded by further DNA sequences in the sample. The V call is TRBV27, the J call TRBJ2-2, with D perhaps TRBD2 (5 bases). The V end lost 6 bases, the J end lost 1 base, and 15 bases lay between the germline ends. This CDR3 spans 16 amino acids. Looked up from germline, CDR1 is MNHEY and CDR2 is SMNVEV (reference sequence). Here the CDR3 reads CASRKLQGRNTGELFF. CDR3 in DNA: TGTGCCAGCAGAAAATTACAAGGGAGGAACACCGGGGAGCTGTTTTTT.

In DNA, the CDR3 is TGCAGCGTTGATGGGACAGGGTTGGTTACTGAAGCTTTCTTT. As protein: CSVDGTGLVTEAFF. The chain couples TRBV29-1 to TRBJ1-1; 9 bases are a match to TRBD1. V dropped 3 bases and J dropped 5; count of bases not matched to a gene: 7. Germline V gene sequence: CDR1 SQVTM, CDR2 ANQGSEA. The CDR3 is 14 residues long.

This clone was recorded once. This chain connects TRBV9 to TRBJ2-3; 9 bases fit TRBD2. CDR1 and CDR2 from the germline V gene are SGDLS and YYNGEE. The CDR3 is 16 amino acids. The V and J ends lost 4 bases and 8 bases, in that order; junction bases with no gene match: 14. The CDR3 DNA follows: TGTGCCAGCAGCCCGATAGCGGGAGTACGAGGGGGTACGCAGTATTTT. Amino acid sequence: CASSPIAGVRGGTQYF.

J is TRBJ2-7 and V is TRBV7-2; D uncertain. V was pared by 0 bases and J by 3 bases, with 6 bases between. This CDR3 has 13 amino acids. The germline gives CDR1 SGHTA, CDR2 FQGNSA. The CDR3 loop reads CASSLAASYEQYF. CDR3 nucleotide sequence: TGTGCCAGCAGCTTAGCTGCCAGCTACGAGCAGTACTTC.

In DNA form, the CDR3 reads TGTGCCACCAGCAGGAACACTGAAGCTTTCTTT. Translating gives CATSRNTEAFF. V usage is TRBV15 and J usage is TRBJ1-1, with no clear D. V was trimmed by 3 bases and J by 1 base, leaving 0 bases between them. The germline V gene encodes CDR1 LNHNV and CDR2 YYDKDF (reference sequence). The CDR3 runs to 11 residues.

This rearrangement joins TRBV27 to TRBJ1-3; D is undetermined. This CDR3 is 14 amino acids long. Trimming took 0 bases from V and 4 from J, leaving 7 bases between them. Germline V gives CDR1 MNHEY, CDR2 SMNVEV (reference sequence). For the CDR3, the DNA is TGTGCCAGCAGTTTATCAGGAGCCGGAAACACCATATATTTT. Protein: CASSLSGAGNTIYF.

The chain has TRBV27 and TRBJ1-1; D perhaps matches TRBD1 (6 bases). V lost 4 bases, J lost 5 bases, and 17 bases lay in between. This CDR3 is built from 15 residues. Germline values: CDR1 MNHEY, CDR2 SMNVEV (reference sequence). CDR3 residues: CASSWDLQGQTEAFF. The CDR3 nucleotides are TGTGCCAGCAGTTGGGACCTACAGGGTCAAACTGAAGCTTTCTTT.

The V gene is TRBV6-5, the J gene TRBJ2-7; D call uncertain. V was cut by 4 bases and J by 3 bases, with 16 bases left in between. The CDR3 is 15 residues long. Germline V CDR1 and CDR2: MNHEY, SVGAGI. The CDR3 sequence is CASSSPRSISYEQYF. The CDR3 DNA reads TGTGCCAGCAGTTCACCAAGGAGTATCAGCTACGAGCAGTACTTC.

This clone has only one observation. This chain joins TRBV9 and TRBJ2-2; 9 positions match TRBD2. The V gene end was trimmed by 4 bases and the J gene end by 1 base; junction bases not matched to a gene: 5. Germline CDR1 is SGDLS and CDR2 is YYNGEE. CDR3 length equals 16 residues. CDR3 bases: TGTGCCAGCAGCCTTACGACTAGCGGGAACACCGGGGAGCTGTTTTTT. Translating it yields CASSLTTSGNTGELFF.

The count of this clone is one. V gene TRBV28 combines with J gene TRBJ1-5, with TRBD1 matching 9 bases. This CDR3 has 17 amino acids. Germline CDR1 is MDHEN and CDR2 is SYDVKM. J lost 4 bases, V lost 9 bases, and 16 bases had no gene match. CDR3 in DNA: TGTGCCAGTACTGGGACAGGGTACTTCCTACAAAATCAGCCCCAGCATTTT. Translated: CASTGTGYFLQNQPQHF.

The chain joins TRBV6-6 to TRBJ2-3; D remains ambiguous. Trimming stripped 0 bases from V and 1 base from J, with 11 bases between. The CDR3 extends over 16 amino acids. Germline loops: CDR1 MNHNY, CDR2 SVGAGI (reference sequence). The CDR3 nucleotides read TGTGCCAGCAGTTACTCGCGGCTTTCAGGCACAGATACGCAGTATTTT. Translated: CASSYSRLSGTDTQYF.